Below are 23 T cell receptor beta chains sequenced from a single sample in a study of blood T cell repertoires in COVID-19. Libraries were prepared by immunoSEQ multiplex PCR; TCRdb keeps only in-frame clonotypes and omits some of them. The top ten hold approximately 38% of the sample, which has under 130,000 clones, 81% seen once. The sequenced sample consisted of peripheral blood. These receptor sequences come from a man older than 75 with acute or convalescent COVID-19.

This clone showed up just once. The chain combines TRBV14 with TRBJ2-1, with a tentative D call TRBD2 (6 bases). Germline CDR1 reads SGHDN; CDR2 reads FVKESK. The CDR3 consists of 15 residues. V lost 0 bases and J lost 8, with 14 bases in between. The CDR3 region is CASSQERSGEHEQFF. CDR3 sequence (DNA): TGTGCCAGCAGCCAAGAAAGATCGGGAGAGCATGAGCAGTTCTTC.

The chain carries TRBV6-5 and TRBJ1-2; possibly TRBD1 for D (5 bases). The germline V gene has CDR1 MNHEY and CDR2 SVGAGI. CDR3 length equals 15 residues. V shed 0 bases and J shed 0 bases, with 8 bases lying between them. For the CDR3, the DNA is TGTGCCAGCAGTTACTCCGGGGGAGCTAACTATGGCTACACCTTC. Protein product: CASSYSGGANYGYTF.

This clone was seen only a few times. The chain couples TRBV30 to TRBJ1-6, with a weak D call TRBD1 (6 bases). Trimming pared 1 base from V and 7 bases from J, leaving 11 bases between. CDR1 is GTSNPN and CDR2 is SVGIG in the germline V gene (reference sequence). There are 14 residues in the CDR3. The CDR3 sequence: CAWSGGGPNSPLHF. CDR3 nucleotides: TGTGCCTGGAGTGGGGGGGGGCCGAATTCACCCCTCCACTTT.

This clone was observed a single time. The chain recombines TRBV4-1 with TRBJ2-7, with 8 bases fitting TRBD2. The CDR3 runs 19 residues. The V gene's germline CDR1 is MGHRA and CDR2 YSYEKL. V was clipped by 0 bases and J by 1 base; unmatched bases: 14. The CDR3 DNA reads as TGCGCCAGCAGCCAAGATTTTCGGGTGGGGTTAGCGGGATCCTACGAGCAGTACTTC. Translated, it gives CASSQDFRVGLAGSYEQYF.

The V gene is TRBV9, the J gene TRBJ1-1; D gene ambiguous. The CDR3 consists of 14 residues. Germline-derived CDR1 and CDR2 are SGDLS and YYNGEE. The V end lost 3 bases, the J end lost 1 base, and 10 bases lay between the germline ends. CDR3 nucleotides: TGTGCCAGCAGCGCTTGGGCCGGGAACACTGAAGCTTTCTTT. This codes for CASSAWAGNTEAFF.

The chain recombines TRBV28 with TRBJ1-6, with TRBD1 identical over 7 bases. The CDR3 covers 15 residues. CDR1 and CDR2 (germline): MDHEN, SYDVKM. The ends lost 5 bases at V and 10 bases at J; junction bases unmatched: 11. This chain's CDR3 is CASSHLTGDGSPLHF. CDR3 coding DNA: TGTGCCAGCAGTCACCTAACAGGGGATGGATCACCCCTCCACTTT.

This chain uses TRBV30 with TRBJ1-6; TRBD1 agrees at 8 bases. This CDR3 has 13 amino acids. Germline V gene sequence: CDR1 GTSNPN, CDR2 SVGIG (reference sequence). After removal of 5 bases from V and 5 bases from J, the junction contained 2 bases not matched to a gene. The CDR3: CAWGTGNNSPLHF. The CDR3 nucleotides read TGTGCCTGGGGGACAGGCAATAATTCACCCCTCCACTTT.

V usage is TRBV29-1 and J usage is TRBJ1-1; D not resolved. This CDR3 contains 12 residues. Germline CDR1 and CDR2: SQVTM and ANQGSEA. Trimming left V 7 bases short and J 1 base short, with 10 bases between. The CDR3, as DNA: TGCAGCGGTAGACTACAGAACACTGAAGCTTTCTTT. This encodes CSGRLQNTEAFF.

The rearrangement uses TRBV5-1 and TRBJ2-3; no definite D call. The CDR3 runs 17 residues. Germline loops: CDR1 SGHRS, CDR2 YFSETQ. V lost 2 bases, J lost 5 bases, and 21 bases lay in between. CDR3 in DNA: TGCGCCAGCAGCTTCTTTCGAGGCGACCCGCGAGGAGATACGCAGTATTTT. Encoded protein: CASSFFRGDPRGDTQYF.

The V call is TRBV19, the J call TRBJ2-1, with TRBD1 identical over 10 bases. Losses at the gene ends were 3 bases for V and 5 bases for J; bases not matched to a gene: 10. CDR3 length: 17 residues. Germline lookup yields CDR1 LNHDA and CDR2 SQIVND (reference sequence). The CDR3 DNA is TGTGCCAGTAGTATGGGGACAGGGGCCCTTCTTGACAATGAGCAGTTCTTC. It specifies CASSMGTGALLDNEQFF.

The CDR3 DNA is TGCAGCGTTGTGGGGACTAATGGCTACACCTTC. Amino acid sequence: CSVVGTNGYTF. The V gene is TRBV29-1, the J gene TRBJ1-2; D perhaps matches TRBD1 (5 bases). The CDR3 runs to 11 residues. V was cut by 4 bases and J by 6 bases, with 9 bases left in between. Germline CDR1 reads SQVTM; CDR2 reads ANQGSEA.

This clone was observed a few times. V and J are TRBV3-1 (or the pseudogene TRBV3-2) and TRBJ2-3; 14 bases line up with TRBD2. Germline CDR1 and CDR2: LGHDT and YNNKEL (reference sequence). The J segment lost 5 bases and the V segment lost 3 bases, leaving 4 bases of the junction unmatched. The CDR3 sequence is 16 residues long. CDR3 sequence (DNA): TGTGCCAGCAGCCAGGGACTAGCGGGAGTTGAAGATACGCAGTATTTT. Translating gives CASSQGLAGVEDTQYF.

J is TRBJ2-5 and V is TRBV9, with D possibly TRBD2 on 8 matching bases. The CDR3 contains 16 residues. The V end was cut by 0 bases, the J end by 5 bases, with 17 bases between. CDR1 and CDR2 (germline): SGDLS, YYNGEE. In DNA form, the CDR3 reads TGTGCCAGCAGCGTAGCCGGGAGGGGGCCTGACGAGACCCAGTACTTC. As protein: CASSVAGRGPDETQYF. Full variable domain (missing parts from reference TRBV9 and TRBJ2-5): DSGVTQTPKHLITATGQRVTLRCSPRSGDLSVYWYQQSLDQGLQFLIQYYNGEERAKGNILERFSAQQFPDLHSELNLSSLELGDSALYFCASSVAGRGPDETQYFGPGTRLLVL.

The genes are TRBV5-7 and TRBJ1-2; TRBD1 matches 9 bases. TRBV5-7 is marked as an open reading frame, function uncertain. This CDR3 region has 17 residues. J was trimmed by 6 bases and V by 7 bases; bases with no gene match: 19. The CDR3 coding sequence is TGTGCCAGCGGCAAAGGAGGGTGGGGACAGGGCACGAATGGCTACACCTTC. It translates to CASGKGGWGQGTNGYTF.

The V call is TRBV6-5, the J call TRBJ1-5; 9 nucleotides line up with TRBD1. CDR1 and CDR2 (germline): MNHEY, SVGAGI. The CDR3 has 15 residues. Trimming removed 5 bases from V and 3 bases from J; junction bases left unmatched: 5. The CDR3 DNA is TGTGCCAGCAGTCTCGGACAGGGGTTCAATCAGCCCCAGCATTTT. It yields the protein CASSLGQGFNQPQHF.

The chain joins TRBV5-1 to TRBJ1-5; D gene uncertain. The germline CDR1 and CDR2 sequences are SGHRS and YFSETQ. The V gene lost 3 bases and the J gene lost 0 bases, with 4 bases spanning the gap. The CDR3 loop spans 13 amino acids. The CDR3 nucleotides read TGCGCCAGCAGCTCCTATAGCAATCAGCCCCAGCATTTT. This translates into CASSSYSNQPQHF.

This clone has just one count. This chain's CDR3 is CASSLAMGQAHTEAFF. DNA for the CDR3: TGTGCCAGCAGCTTGGCTATGGGACAGGCCCACACTGAAGCTTTCTTT. The chain joins TRBV7-9 to TRBJ1-1; the match to TRBD1 covers 8 bases. Germline CDR1 reads SEHNR; CDR2 reads FQNEAQ (reference sequence). V gave up 3 bases and J gave up 3 bases; unmatched junction bases: 9. CDR3 size: 16 residues.

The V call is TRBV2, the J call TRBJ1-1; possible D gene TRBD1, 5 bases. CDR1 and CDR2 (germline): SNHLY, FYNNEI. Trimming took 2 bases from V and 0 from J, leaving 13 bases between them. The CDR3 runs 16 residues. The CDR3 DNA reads TGTGCCAGCAGTGAATACGGGGGACGGTTGAACACTGAAGCTTTCTTT. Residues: CASSEYGGRLNTEAFF.

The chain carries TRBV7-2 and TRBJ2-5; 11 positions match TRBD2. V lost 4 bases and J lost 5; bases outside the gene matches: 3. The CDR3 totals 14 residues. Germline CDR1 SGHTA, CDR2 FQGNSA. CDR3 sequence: CASSSRTSGETQYF. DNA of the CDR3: TGTGCCAGCAGCTCACGGACTAGCGGGGAGACCCAGTACTTC.

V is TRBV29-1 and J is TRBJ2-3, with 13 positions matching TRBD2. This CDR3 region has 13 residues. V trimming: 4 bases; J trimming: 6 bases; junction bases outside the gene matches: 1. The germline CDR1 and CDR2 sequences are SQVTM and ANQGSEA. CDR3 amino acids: CSVVGLAGDTQYF. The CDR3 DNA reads TGCAGCGTTGTGGGACTAGCGGGGGATACGCAGTATTTT.

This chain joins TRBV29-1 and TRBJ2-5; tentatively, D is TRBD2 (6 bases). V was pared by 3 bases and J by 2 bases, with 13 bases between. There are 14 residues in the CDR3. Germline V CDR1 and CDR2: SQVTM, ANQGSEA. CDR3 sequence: CSVEGRAGQETQYF. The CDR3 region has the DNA TGCAGCGTTGAGGGGCGGGCGGGGCAAGAGACCCAGTACTTC.

CDR3 sequence: CASSPLGSAEAFF. The CDR3 DNA follows: TGTGCCAGCAGCCCCCTCGGGTCCGCTGAAGCTTTCTTT. J is TRBJ1-1 and V is TRBV7-9; D unresolved. From germline, CDR1 is SEHNR and CDR2 FQNEAQ (reference sequence). This CDR3 has 13 amino acids. V lost 5 bases and J 6 bases, leaving 13 bases between the germline ends.

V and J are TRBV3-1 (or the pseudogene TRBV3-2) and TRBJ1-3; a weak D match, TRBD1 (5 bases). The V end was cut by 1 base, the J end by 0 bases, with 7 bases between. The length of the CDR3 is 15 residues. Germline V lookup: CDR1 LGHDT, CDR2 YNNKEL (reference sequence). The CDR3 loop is CASSQVGGSGNTIYF. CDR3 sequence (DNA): TGTGCCAGCAGCCAAGTCGGGGGCTCTGGAAACACCATATATTTT.